The T cell receptor beta chain described here comes from a study of T cell repertoires in cytomegalovirus infection. Study context: Public TCR beta signature analysis indicated the presence of both CMV infection and matching HLA type. General observations from the study: HLA-C-restricted TCR beta clonotypes specific for CMV led the ex vivo response. The cumulative frequency of public TCR beta families identified carriers of CMV plus the relevant HLA.

The V gene lost 2 bases and the J gene lost 6 bases, with 11 bases spanning the gap. This CDR3 has 14 amino acids. CDR1 and CDR2 (germline): LGHDT, YNNKEL (reference sequence). TCRdb reprocessed the reads via MiXCR and lists one record per CDR3 protein. The table lists hundreds of thousands of distinct CDR3 sequences, roughly 16% of them singletons, with 9.5% to 15% in the top ten. In the case of this clonotype: Its antigen is not known.

The sample was PBMCs. The source is a human donor in good health (CMV status not recorded). Some clones in this sample may be carry-over from other donors' samples. The gene calls are TRBV3-1 and TRBJ2-1, with D perhaps matching TRBD2 (5 bases). The chain's CDR3 is CASSQLGEFNEQFF. The CDR3 coding sequence is TGTGCCAGCAGCCAATTGGGAGAGTTCAATGAGCAGTTCTTC.